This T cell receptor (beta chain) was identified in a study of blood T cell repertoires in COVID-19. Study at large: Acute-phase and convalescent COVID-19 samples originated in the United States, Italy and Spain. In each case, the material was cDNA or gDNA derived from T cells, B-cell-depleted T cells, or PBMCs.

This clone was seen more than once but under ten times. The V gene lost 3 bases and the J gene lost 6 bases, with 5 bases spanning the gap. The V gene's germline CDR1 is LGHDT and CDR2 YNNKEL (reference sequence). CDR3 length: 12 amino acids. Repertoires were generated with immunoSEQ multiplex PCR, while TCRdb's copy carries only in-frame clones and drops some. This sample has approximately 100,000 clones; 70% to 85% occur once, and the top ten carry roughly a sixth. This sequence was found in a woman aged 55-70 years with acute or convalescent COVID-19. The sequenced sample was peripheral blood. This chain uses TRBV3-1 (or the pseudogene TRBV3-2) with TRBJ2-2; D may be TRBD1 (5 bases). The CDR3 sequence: CASSHRAGELFF. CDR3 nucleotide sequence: TGTGCCAGCAGCCACAGGGCCGGGGAGCTGTTTTTT.